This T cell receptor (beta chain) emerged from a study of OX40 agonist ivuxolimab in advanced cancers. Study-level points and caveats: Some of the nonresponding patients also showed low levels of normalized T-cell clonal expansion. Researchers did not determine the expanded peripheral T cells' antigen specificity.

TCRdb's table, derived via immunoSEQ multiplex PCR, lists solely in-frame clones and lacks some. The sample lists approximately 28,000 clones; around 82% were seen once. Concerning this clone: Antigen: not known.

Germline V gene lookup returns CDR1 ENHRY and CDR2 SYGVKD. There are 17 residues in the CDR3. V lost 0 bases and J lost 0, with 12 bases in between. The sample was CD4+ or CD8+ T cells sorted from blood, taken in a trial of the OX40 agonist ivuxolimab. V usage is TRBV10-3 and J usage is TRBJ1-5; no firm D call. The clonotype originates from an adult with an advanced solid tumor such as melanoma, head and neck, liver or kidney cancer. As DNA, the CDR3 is TGTGCCATCAGTGAGTCCGTCGGTATCTATAGCAATCAGCCCCAGCATTTT. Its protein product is CAISESVGIYSNQPQHF.